This TCR beta chain was recorded in a study of CXCR3-negative and CXCR3-positive naive CD8 T cells. The CDR3 length is 13 residues. Germline V gives CDR1 SGHAT, CDR2 FQNNGV. All TRB cDNA libraries came from 5' RACE performed with UMI labels. One entry per CDR3 protein, without DNA, is what TCRdb gives after re-calling the 5' RACE reads. Listed are approximately 60,000 distinct CDR3 sequences; 23% falls within the top ten. The study's findings and limits: Diversity in memory CD8+ cells fell much lower than the comparably high levels seen in both naive subsets.

As to this clonotype: The antigen remains unidentified.

V gene TRBV11-2 combines with J gene TRBJ2-7; TCRdb returns TRBD1, unconfirmable since there is no DNA. This clonotype originated in a human donor in good health. Some clones in this sample may be carry-over from other donors' samples. Sequences were obtained from memory CD8+ T cells from blood. CDR3 region: CASSTGTAYEQYF.